This T cell receptor beta chain was sequenced during a study of tumor-infiltrating lymphocytes in primary liver carcinoma. On the study more broadly: These were node-negative, non-metastatic T1-T3 tumors of 4.2 to 10 cm.

Including both end residues, the CDR3 is 12 amino acids long. CDR1 and CDR2 from the germline V gene are SGHVS and FQNEAQ. Constant-region priming of about 0.5 ug total RNA yielded TCR beta cDNA. Libraries covering TCR beta were generated through three nested multiplex PCR rounds (using a slightly modified ARM-PCR). The first two PCR rounds used TRBV1-TRBV30 forward primers with a C-beta reverse primer, around 10 cycles each. TCRdb analysed the multiplex PCR reads with MiXCR anew, one entry per CDR3 protein. The sample has approximately 79,000 distinct CDR3 sequences, 60% to 75% seen once. Without any cell sorting, about 19-31 mg of bulk tissue yielded co-extracted RNA and DNA. Per tumor, sampling covered five separate regions. A word on this clonotype: The conserved final phenylalanine or tryptophan is absent from the CDR3, which likely points to a read error. The DNA is omitted, as the CDR3 cannot be located on it reliably, and the CDR3 follows TCRdb's listing.

The receptor comes from a man aged 40-50 years with primary liver carcinoma and hepatitis B virus infection. V gene TRBV7-8 combines with J gene TRBJ1-5; TRBD1 reflects the table's D call only, with no check against the DNA. Sequenced: liver tumor tissue from sampling region 4. Sample subset: tumor region T4, right-lateral pole. The CDR3 spells CASSLPGGALHS.